Below are 8 T cell receptor beta chains sequenced from a single sample in a study of CD8+ T cells in alopecia areata. Sequencing used cDNA as its template, made by extracting RNA and reverse transcribing it. Sequencing used immunoSEQ multiplex PCR; TCRdb keeps in-frame clones, though not all of them. The sample comprises more than 100,000 clones, around three fifths of which are singletons, and under 5% rests with the top ten. This specimen was CD4+ T cells sorted from blood, taken at week 0. The receptors stem from a human donor with alopecia areata.

The chain employs TRBV4-1 and TRBJ1-3; 7 nucleotides match TRBD1. The CDR3 totals 13 residues. Germline values: CDR1 MGHRA, CDR2 YSYEKL. V dropped 3 bases and J dropped 7; count of bases not matched to a gene: 3. The CDR3 nucleotides read TGCGCCAGCAGCCAGGAACAGGGGAACACCATATATTTT. Its protein is CASSQEQGNTIYF.

This clone was detected only a few times. The J gene is TRBJ2-7, the V gene TRBV7-2; D ambiguous. This CDR3 is built from 11 residues. CDR1 SGHTA and CDR2 FQGNSA come from the germline V gene. The germline V and J ends were trimmed by 5 bases and 5 bases, with 7 bases remaining between them. For the CDR3, the DNA is TGTGCCAGCAGCGGTGGGGACGAGCAGTACTTC. This sequence encodes CASSGGDEQYF.

This clone came up once. The V and J genes are TRBV7-2 and TRBJ2-5, with 8 bases lining up with TRBD2. Per germline, CDR1 SGHTA and CDR2 FQGNSA. CDR3 length: 17 residues. V dropped 1 base and J dropped 5; count of bases not matched to a gene: 12. CDR3 region: CASSLGVAGTLGETQYF. For the CDR3, the DNA is TGTGCCAGCAGCTTAGGGGTAGCGGGGACTTTGGGGGAGACCCAGTACTTC. The variable domain in full, completed from reference TRBV7-2 and TRBJ2-5, reads GAGVSQSPSNKVTEKGKDVELRCDPISGHTALYWYRQSLGQGLEFLIYFQGNSAPDKSGLPSDRFSAERTGGSVSTLTIQRTQQEDSAVYLCASSLGVAGTLGETQYFGPGTRLLVL.

The V call is TRBV9, the J call TRBJ2-1, with D possibly TRBD1 on 5 matching bases. CDR1 is SGDLS and CDR2 is YYNGEE in the germline V gene. The CDR3 covers 16 residues. Between the trimmed V and J ends, which lost 4 bases and 0 bases, there was a span of 14 bases. CDR3 residues: CASSPPGHSSYNEQFF. CDR3 nucleotide sequence: TGTGCCAGCAGCCCTCCAGGGCACTCCTCCTACAATGAGCAGTTCTTC.

This chain joins TRBV9 and TRBJ2-5, with D tentatively TRBD1 (6 bases). This CDR3 spans 18 amino acids. CDR1 and CDR2 from the germline V gene are SGDLS and YYNGEE. The V gene lost 0 bases and the J gene lost 1 base, with 19 bases spanning the gap. The CDR3 reads CASSVVTWTDTIQETQYF. DNA for the CDR3: TGTGCCAGCAGCGTAGTTACGTGGACAGACACGATCCAAGAGACCCAGTACTTC. The full variable domain, rest sourced from reference TRBV9 and TRBJ2-5, is DSGVTQTPKHLITATGQRVTLRCSPRSGDLSVYWYQQSLDQGLQFLIQYYNGEERAKGNILERFSAQQFPDLHSELNLSSLELGDSALYFCASSVVTWTDTIQETQYFGPGTRLLVL.

In DNA, the CDR3 is TGTGCCAGCAGCACTAAGGACAGGGGGCGAGCTGAAAAACTGTTTTTT. Translation: CASSTKDRGRAEKLFF. This chain uses TRBV5-6 with TRBJ1-4; 11 bases fit TRBD1. This CDR3 spans 16 amino acids. With V trimmed by 4 bases and J by 7 bases, 9 bases remained unmatched. Germline CDR1 and CDR2: SGHDT and YYEEEE.

V and J are TRBV2 and TRBJ1-4; D is undetermined. CDR1 is SNHLY, CDR2 FYNNEI, per germline. Trimming left V 3 bases short and J 5 bases short, with 13 bases between. CDR3 length equals 15 residues. CDR3 in amino acids: CASSDSGSLNEKLFF. The CDR3 coding sequence is TGTGCCAGCAGTGACTCTGGGAGTTTGAATGAAAAACTGTTTTTT.

This chain joins TRBV27 and TRBJ2-3; possible D gene TRBD1, 6 bases. Per germline, CDR1 MNHEY and CDR2 SMNVEV (reference sequence). The ends were cut back, 6 bases at V and 3 bases at J, with 13 bases in the middle. The CDR3 spans 14 residues. The CDR3 DNA sequence: TGTGCCAGCAGGCAGGGAAGGGGGACAGATACGCAGTATTTT. It is translated as CASRQGRGTDTQYF.